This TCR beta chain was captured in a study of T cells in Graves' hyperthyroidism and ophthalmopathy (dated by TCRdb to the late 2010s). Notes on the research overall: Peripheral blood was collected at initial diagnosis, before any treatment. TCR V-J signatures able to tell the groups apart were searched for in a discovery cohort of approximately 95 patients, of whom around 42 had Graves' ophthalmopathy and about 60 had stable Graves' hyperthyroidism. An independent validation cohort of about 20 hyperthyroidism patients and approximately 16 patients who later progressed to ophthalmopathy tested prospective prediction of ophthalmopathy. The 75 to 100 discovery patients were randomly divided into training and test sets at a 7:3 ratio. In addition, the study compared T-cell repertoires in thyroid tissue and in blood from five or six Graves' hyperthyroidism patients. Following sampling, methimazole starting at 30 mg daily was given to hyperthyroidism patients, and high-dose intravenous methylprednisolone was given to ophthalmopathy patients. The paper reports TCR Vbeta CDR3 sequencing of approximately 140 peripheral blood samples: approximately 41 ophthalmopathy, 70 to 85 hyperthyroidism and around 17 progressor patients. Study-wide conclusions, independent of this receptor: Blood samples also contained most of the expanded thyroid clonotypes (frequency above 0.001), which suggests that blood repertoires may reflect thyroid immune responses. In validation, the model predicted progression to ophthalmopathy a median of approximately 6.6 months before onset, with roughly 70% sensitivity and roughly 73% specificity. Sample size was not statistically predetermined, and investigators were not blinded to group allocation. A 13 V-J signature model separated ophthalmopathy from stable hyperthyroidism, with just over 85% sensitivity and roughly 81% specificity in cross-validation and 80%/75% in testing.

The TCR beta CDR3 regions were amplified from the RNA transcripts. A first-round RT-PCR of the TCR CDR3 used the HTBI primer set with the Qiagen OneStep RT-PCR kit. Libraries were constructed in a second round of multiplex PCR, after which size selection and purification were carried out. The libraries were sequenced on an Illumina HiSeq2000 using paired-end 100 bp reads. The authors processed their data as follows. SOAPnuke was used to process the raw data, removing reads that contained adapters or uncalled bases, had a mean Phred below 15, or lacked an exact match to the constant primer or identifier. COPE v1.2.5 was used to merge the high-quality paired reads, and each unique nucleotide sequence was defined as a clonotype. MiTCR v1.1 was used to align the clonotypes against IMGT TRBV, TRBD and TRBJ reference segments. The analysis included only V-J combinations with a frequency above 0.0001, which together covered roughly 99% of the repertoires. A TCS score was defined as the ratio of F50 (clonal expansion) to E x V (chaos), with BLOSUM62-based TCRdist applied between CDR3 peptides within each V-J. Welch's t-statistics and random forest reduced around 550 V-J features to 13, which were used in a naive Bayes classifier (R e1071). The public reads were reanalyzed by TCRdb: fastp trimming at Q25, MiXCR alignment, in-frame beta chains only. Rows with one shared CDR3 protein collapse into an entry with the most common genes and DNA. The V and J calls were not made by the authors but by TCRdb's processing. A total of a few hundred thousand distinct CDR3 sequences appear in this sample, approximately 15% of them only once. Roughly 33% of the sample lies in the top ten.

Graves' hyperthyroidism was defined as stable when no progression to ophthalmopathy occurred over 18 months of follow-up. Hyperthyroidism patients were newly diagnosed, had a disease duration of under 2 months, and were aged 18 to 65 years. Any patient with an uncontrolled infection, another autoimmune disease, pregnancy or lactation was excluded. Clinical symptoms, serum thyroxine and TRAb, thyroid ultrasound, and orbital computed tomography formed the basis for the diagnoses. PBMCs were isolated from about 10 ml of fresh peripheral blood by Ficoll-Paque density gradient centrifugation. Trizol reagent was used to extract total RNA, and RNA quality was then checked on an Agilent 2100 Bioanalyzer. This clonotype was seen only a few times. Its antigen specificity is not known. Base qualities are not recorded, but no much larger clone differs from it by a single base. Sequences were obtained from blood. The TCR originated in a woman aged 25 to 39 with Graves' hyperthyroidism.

The CDR3 has the sequence CASSSGLFLTYEQYF. The bases are TGCGCCAGCAGCTCGGGGCTCTTCCTTACCTACGAGCAGTACTTC. The V gene is TRBV5-1 and the J gene is TRBJ2-7, with the D call perhaps TRBD1 or TRBD2, each one matching 5 bases. CDR1 and CDR2, per the germline V gene, are SGHRS and YFSETQ. V lost 3 bases and J lost 2 bases; the stretch between them is 15 bases long. Its CDR3 holds 15 amino acids, cysteine through phenylalanine. Here the CDR3 DNA is all that survives: 45 bases in frame from base 1.